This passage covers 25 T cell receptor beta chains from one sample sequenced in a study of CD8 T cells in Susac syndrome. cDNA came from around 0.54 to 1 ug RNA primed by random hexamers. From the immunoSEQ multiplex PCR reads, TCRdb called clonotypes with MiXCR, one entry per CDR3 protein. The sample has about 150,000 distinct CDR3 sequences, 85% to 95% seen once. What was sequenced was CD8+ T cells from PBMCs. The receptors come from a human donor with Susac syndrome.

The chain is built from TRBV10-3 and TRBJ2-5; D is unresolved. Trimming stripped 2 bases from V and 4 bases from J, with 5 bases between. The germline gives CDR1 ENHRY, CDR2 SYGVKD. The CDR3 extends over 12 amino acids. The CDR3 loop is CAISEGVETQYF. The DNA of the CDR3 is TGTGCCATCAGTGAGGGGGTAGAGACCCAGTACTTC.

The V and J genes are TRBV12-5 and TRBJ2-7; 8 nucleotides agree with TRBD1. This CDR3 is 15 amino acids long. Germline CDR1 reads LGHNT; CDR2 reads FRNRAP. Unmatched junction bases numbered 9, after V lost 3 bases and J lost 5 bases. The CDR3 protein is CASGFRTGGFDEQYF. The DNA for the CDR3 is TGTGCTAGTGGTTTTAGAACAGGGGGGTTTGACGAGCAGTACTTC.

CDR3 coding DNA: TGTGCCAGCAGGCTGACTAGCGAGATGTCCTACGAGCAGTACTTC. Translating gives CASRLTSEMSYEQYF. The rearrangement uses TRBV27 and TRBJ2-7; 8 bases map to TRBD2. Looked up from germline, CDR1 is MNHEY and CDR2 is SMNVEV (reference sequence). The CDR3 contains 15 residues. Trimming cost V 6 bases and J 1 base; bases outside gene matches: 8.

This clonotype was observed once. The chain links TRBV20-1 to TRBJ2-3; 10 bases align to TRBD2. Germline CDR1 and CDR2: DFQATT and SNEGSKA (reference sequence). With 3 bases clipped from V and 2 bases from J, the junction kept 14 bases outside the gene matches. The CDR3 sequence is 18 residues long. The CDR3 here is CSASRAGEGLASTDTQYF. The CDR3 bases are TGCAGTGCTAGCAGGGCCGGAGAGGGACTAGCGTCCACAGATACGCAGTATTTT.

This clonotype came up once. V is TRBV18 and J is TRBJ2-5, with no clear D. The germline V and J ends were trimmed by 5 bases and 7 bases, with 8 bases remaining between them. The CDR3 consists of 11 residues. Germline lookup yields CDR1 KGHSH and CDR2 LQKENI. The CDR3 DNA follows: TGTGCCAGCTCAGACCTGGGGACCCAGTACTTC. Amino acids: CASSDLGTQYF.

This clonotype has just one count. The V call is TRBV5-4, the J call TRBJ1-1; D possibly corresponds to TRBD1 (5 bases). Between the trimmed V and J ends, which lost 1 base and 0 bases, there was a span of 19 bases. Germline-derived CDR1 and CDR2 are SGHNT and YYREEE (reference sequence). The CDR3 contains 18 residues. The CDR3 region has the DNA TGTGCCAGCAGCTTGCCAATGTCGGGGGAACGAATGAACACTGAAGCTTTCTTT. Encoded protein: CASSLPMSGERMNTEAFF.

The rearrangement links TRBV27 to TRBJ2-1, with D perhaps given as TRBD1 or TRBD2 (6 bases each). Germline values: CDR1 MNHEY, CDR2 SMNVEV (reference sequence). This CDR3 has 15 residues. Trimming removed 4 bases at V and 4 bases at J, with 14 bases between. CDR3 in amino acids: CASSSEQGLYNEQFF. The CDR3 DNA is TGTGCCAGCAGTTCAGAACAGGGACTGTACAATGAGCAGTTCTTC.

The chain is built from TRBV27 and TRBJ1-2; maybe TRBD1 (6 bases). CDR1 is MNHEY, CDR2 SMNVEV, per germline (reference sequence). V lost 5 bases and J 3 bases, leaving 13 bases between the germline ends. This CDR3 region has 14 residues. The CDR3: CASSPVGGYYGYTF. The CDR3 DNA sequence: TGTGCCAGCAGTCCGGTAGGGGGTTACTATGGCTACACCTTC.

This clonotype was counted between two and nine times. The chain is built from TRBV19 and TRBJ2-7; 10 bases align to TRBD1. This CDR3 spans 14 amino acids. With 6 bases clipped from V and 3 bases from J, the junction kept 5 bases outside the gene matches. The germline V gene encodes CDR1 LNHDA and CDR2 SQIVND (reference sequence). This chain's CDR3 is CASSPGQGYYEQYF. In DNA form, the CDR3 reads TGTGCCAGTAGCCCGGGACAGGGGTACTACGAGCAGTACTTC.

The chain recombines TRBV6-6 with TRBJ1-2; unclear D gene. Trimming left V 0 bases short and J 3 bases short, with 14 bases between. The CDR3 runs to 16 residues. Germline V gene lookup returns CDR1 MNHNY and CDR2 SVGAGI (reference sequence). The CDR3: CASSYSKGGADYGYTF. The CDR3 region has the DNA TGTGCCAGCAGTTACTCGAAGGGAGGAGCGGACTATGGCTACACCTTC.

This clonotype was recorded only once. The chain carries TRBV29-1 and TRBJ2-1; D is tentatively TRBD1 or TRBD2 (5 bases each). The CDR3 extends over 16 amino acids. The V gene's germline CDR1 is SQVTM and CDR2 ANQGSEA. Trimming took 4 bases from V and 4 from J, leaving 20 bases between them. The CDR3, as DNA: TGCAGCGTTGTGGGACCCGAGGAGAGGGGATACAATGAGCAGTTCTTC. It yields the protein CSVVGPEERGYNEQFF.

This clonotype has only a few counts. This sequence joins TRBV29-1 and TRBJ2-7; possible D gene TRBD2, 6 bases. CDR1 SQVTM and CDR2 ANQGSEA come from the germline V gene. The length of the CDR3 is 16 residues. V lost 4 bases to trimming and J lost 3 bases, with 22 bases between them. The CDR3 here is CSVGGPSGGGNYEQYF. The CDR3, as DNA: TGCAGCGTTGGAGGCCCCAGCGGAGGAGGGAACTACGAGCAGTACTTC.

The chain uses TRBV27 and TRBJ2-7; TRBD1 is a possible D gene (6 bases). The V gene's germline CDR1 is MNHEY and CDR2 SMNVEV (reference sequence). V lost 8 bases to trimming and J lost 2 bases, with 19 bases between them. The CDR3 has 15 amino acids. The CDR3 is CASRNSGDSAYEQYF. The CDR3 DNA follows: TGTGCCAGCCGAAACTCAGGGGATTCCGCCTACGAGCAGTACTTC.

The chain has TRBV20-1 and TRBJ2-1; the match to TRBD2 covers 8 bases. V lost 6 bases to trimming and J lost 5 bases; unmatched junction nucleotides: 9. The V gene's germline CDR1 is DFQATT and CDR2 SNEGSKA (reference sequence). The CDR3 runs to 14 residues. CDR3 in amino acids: CSASTSDGDNEQFF. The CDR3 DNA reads TGCAGTGCGTCGACTAGCGACGGGGACAATGAGCAGTTCTTC.

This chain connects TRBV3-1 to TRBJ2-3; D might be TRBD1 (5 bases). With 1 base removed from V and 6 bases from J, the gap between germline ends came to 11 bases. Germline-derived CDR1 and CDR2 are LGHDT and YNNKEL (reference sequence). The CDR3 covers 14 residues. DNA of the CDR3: TGTGCCAGCAGCCAAGTGGGGCCGAGGGATACGCAGTATTTT. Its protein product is CASSQVGPRDTQYF.

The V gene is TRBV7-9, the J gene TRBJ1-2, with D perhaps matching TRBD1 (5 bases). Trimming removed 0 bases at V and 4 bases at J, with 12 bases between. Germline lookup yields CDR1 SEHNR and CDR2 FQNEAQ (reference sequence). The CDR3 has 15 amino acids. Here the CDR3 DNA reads TGTGCCAGCAGCTTAGCGCCGGACAAAACCTATGGCTACACCTTC. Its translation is CASSLAPDKTYGYTF.

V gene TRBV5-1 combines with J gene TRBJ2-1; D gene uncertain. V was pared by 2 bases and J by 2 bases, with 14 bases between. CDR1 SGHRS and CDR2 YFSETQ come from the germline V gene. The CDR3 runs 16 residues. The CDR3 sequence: CASSLIWVRTYNEQFF. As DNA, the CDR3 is TGCGCCAGCAGCTTAATTTGGGTTCGGACCTACAATGAGCAGTTCTTC.

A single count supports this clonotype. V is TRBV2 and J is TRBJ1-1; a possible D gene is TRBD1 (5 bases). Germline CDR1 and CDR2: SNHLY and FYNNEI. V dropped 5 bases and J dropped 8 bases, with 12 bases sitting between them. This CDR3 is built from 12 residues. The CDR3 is CASSTTAVEAFF. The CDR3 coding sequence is TGTGCCAGCAGTACGACAGCTGTAGAAGCTTTCTTT.

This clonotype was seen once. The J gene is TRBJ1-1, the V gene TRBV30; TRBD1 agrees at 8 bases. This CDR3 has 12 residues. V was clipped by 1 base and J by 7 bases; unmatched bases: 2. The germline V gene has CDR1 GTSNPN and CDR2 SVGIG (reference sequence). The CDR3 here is CAWSDGTGEAFF. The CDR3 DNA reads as TGTGCCTGGAGTGACGGGACAGGTGAAGCTTTCTTT. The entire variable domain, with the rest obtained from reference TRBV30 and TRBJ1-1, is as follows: SQTIHQWPATLVQPVGSPLSLECTVEGTSNPNLYWYRQAAGRGLQLLFYSVGIGQISSEVPQNLSASRPQDRQFILSSKKLLLSDSGFYLCAWSDGTGEAFFGQGTRLTVV.

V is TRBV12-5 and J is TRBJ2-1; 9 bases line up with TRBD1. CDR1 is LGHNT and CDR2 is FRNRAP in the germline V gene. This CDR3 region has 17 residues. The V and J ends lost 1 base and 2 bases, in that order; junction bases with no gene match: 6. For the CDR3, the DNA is TGTGCTAGTGGTTTGGGACCGCGACAGGGGGCCTACAATGAGCAGTTCTTC. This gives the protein CASGLGPRQGAYNEQFF.

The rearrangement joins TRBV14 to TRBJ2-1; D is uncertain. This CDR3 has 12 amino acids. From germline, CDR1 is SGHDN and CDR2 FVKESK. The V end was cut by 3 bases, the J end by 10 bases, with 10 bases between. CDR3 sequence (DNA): TGTGCCAGCAGCCAGTACGGAGCGGAGCAGTTCTTC. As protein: CASSQYGAEQFF.

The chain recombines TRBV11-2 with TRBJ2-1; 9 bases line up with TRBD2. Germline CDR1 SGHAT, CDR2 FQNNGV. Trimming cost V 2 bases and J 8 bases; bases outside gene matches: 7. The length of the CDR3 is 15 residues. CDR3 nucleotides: TGTGCCAGCAGCTTATTGGGACTAGCAGTCCATGAGCAGTTCTTC. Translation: CASSLLGLAVHEQFF.

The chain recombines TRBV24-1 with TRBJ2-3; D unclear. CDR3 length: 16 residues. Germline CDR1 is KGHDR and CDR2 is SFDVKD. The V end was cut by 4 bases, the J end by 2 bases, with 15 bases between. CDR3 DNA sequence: TGTGCCACCAGTGAAGGGCAGACTTCTCTCACAGATACGCAGTATTTT. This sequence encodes CATSEGQTSLTDTQYF.

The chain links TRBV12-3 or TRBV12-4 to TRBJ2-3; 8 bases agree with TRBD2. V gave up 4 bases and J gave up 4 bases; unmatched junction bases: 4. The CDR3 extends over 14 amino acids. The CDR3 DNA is TGTGCCAGCAGTTGGACTAGCAGGGCAGATACGCAGTATTTT. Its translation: CASSWTSRADTQYF.

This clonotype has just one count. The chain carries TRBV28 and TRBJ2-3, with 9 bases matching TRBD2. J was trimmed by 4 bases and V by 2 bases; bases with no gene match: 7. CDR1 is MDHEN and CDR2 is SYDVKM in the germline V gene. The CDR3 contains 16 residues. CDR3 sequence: CASSLRREGQADTQYF. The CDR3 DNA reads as TGTGCCAGCAGTTTAAGGCGGGAGGGCCAAGCAGATACGCAGTATTTT.